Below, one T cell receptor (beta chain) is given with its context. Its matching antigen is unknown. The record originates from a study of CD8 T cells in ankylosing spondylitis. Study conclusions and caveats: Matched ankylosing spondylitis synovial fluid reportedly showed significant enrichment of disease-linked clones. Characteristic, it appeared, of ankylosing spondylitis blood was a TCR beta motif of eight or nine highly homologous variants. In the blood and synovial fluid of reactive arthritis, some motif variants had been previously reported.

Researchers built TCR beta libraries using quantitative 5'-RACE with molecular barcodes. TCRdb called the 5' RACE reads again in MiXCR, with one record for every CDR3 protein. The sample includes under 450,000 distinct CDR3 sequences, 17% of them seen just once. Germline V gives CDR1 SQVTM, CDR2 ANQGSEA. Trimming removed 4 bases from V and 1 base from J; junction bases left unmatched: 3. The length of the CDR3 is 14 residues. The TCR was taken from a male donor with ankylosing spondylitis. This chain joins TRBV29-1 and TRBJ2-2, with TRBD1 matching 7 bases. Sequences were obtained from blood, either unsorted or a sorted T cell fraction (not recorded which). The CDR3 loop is CSVGRQGNTGELFF. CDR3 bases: TGCAGCGTTGGTCGACAGGGGAACACCGGGGAGCTGTTTTTT.